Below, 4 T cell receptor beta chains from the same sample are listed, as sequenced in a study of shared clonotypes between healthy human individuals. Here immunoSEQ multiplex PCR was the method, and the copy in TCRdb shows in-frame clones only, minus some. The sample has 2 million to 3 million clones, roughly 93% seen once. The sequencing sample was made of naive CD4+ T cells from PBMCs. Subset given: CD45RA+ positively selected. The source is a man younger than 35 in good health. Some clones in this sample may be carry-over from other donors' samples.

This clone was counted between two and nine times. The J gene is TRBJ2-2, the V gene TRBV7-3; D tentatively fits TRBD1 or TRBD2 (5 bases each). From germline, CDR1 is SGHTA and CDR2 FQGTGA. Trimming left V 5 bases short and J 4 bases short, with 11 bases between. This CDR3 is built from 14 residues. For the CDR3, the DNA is TGTGCCAGCAGCCCACTGGGACGCACCGGGGAGCTGTTTTTT. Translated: CASSPLGRTGELFF.

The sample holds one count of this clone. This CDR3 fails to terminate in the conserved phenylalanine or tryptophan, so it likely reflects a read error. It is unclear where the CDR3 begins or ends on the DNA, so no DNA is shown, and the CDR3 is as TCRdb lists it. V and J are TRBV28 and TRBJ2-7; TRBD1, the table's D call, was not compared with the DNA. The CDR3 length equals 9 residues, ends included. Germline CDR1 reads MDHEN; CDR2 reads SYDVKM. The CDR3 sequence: CAIIMGHPG.

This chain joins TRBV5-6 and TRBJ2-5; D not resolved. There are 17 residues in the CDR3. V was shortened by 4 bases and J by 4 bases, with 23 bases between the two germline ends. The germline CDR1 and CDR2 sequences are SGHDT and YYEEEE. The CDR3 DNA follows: TGTGCCAGCAGCCTGGCCCGTGGCAGCGCTTTTTTAGAGACCCAGTACTTC. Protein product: CASSLARGSAFLETQYF.

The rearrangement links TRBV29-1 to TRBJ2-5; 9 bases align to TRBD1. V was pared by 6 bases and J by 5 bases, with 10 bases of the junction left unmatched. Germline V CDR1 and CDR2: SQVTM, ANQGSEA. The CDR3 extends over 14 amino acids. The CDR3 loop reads CSVRGQGFGETQYF. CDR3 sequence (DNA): TGCAGCGTCCGCGGACAGGGGTTTGGTGAGACCCAGTACTTC.